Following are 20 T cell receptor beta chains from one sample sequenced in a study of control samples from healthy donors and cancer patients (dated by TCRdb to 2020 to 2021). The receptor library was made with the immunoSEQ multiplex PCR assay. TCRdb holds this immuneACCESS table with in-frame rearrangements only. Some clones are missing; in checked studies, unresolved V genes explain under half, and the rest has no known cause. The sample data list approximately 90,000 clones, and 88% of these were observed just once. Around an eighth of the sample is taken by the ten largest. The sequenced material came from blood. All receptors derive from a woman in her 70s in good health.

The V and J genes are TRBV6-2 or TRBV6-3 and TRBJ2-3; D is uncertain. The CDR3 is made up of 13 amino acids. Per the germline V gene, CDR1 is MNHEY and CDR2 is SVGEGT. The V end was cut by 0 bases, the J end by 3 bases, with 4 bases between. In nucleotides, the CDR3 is TGTGCCAGCAGTTACTCGGAGACAGATACGCAGTATTTT. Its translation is CASSYSETDTQYF.

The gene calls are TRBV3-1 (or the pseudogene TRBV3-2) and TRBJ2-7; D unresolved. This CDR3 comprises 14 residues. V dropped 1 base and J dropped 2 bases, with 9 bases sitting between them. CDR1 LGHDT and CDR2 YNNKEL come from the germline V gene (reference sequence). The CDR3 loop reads CASSQGIGPYEQYF. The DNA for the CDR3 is TGTGCCAGCAGCCAAGGAATAGGCCCCTACGAGCAGTACTTC.

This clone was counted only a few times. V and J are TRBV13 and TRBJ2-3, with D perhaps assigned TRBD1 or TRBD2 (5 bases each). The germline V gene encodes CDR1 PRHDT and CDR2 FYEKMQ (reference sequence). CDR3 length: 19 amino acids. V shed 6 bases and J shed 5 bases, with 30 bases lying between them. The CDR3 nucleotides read TGTGCCAGCAGGCCGTTCCGTGAAAGGCCCCGGGGCCAGGGAGATACGCAGTATTTT. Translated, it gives CASRPFRERPRGQGDTQYF.

The CDR3 loop reads CASRWADKNYGYTF. The CDR3, as DNA: TGTGCCAGCAGATGGGCAGACAAAAACTATGGCTACACCTTC. This chain uses TRBV6-5 with TRBJ1-2, with unresolved D. Between the trimmed V and J ends, which lost 6 bases and 2 bases, there was a span of 13 bases. CDR3 length equals 14 residues. Germline lookup yields CDR1 MNHEY and CDR2 SVGAGI.

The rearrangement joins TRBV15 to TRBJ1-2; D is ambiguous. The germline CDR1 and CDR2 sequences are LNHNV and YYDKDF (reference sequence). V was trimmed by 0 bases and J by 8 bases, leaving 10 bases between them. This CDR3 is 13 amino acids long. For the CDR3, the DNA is TGTGCCACCAGCAGAGATCTCGGAGACGGCTACACCTTC. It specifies CATSRDLGDGYTF.

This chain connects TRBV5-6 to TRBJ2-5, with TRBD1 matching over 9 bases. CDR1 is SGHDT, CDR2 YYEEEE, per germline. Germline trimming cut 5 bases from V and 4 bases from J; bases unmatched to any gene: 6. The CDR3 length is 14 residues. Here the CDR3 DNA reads TGTGCCAGCAGACGCGGACAGGGGATAGAGACCCAGTACTTC. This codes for CASRRGQGIETQYF.

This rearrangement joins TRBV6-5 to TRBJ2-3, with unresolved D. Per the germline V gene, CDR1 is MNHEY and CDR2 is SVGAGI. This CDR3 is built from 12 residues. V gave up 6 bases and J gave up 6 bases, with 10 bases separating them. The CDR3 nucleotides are TGTGCCAGCAGCCTTTCGAGGGATACGCAGTATTTT. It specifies CASSLSRDTQYF.

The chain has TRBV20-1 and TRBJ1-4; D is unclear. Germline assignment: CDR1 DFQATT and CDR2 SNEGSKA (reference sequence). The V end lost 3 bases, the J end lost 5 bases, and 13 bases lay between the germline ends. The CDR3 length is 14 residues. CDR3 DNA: TGCAGTGCTAGTGCATCCACAGCAAATGAAAAACTGTTTTTT. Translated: CSASASTANEKLFF.

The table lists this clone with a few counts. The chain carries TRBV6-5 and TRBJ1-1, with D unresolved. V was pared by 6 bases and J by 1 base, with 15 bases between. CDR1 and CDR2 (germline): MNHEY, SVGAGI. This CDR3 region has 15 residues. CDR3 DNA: TGTGCCAGCAGCCCCTTTATATCCACGAACACTGAAGCTTTCTTT. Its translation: CASSPFISTNTEAFF.

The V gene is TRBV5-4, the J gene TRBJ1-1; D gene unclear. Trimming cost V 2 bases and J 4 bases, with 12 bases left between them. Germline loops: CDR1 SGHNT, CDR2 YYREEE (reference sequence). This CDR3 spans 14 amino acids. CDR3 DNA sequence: TGTGCCAGCAGCTTTTCTCGGGCAGGCACTGAAGCTTTCTTT. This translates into CASSFSRAGTEAFF.

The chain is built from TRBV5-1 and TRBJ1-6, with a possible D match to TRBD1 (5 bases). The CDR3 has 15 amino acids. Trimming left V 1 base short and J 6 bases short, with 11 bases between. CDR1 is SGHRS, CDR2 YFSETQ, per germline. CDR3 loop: CASSLYAGINSPLHF. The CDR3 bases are TGCGCCAGCAGCTTGTACGCAGGGATTAATTCACCCCTCCACTTT.

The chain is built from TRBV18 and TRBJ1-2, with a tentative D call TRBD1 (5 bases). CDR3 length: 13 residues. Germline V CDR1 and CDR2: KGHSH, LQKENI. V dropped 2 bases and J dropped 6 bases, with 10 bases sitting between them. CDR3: CASSPTTEDGYTF. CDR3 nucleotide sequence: TGTGCCAGCTCACCAACGACAGAGGATGGCTACACCTTC. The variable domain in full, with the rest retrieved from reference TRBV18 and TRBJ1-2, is NAGVMQNPRHLVRRRGQEARLRCSPMKGHSHVYWYRQLPEEGLKFMVYLQKENIIDESGMPKERFSAEFPKEGPSILRIQQVVRGDSAAYFCASSPTTEDGYTFGSGTRLTVV.

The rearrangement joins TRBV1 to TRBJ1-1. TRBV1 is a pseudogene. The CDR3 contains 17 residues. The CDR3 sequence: CTSRQRLRREMNTEAFF. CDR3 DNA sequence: TGCACCAGCAGACAAAGGCTGAGACGGGAGATGAACACTGAAGCTTTCTTT.

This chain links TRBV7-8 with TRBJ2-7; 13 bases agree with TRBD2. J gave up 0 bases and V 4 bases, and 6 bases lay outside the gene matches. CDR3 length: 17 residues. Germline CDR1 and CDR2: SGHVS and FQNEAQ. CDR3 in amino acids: CASSWTSGGGISYEQYF. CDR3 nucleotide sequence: TGTGCCAGCAGCTGGACTAGCGGGGGTGGAATCTCCTACGAGCAGTACTTC.

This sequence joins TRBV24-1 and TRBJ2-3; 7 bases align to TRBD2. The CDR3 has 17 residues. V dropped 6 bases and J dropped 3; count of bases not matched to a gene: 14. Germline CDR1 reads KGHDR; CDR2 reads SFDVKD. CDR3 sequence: CATSSGTTSVGTDTQYF. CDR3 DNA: TGTGCCACCAGTTCCGGGACTACTAGTGTAGGTACAGATACGCAGTATTTT.

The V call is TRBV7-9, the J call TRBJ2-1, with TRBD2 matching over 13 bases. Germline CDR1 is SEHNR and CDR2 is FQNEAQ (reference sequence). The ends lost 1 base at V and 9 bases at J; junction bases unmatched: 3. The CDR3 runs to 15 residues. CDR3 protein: CASSLEGLAGVEQFF. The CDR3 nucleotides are TGTGCCAGCAGCTTAGAAGGACTAGCGGGAGTTGAGCAGTTCTTC.

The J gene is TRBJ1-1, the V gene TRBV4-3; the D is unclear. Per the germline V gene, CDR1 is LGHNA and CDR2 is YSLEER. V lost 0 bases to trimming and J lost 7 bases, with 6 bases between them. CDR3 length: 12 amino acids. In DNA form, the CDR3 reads TGCGCCAGCAGCCAAGATCACAGTGAAGCTTTCTTT. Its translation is CASSQDHSEAFF.

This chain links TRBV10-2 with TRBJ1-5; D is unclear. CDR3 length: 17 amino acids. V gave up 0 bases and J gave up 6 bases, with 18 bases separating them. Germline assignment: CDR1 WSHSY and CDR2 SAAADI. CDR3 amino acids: CASSESTRTDKGQPQHF. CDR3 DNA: TGCGCCAGCAGTGAGTCGACTCGGACGGATAAAGGTCAGCCCCAGCATTTT.

In DNA form, the CDR3 reads TGCGCCAGCAGCTTGGGGCAGGAATACGCTAACTCCTACAATGAGCAGTTCTTC. Protein sequence: CASSLGQEYANSYNEQFF. The chain has TRBV5-1 and TRBJ2-1; unclear D gene. The V gene lost 0 bases and the J gene lost 0 bases, with 16 bases spanning the gap. Germline lookup yields CDR1 SGHRS and CDR2 YFSETQ. The CDR3 is 18 amino acids. Combining the CDR3 with reference TRBV5-1 and TRBJ2-1 gives the whole variable domain KAGVTQTPRYLIKTRGQQVTLSCSPISGHRSVSWYQQTPGQGLQFLFEYFSETQRNKGNFPGRFSGRQFSNSRSEMNVSTLELGDSALYLCASSLGQEYANSYNEQFFGPGTRLTVL.

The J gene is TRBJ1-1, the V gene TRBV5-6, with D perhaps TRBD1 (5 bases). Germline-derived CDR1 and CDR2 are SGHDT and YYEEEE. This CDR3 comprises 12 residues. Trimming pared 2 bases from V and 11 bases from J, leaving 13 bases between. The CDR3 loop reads CASSLEGRGAFF. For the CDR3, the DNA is TGTGCCAGCAGCTTAGAAGGCCGGGGGGCTTTCTTT. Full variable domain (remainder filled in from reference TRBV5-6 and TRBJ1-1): DAGVTQSPTHLIKTRGQQVTLRCSPKSGHDTVSWYQQALGQGPQFIFQYYEEEERQRGNFPDRFSGHQFPNYSSELNVNALLLGDSALYLCASSLEGRGAFFGQGTRLTVV.